What follows is one TCR beta chain and its context. Its antigen is unknown. This record belongs to a study of T cells after yellow fever vaccination. TCR cDNA, made by 5'RACE template switching, carried an added universal primer site and UMIs. From the 5' RACE reads, TCRdb called clonotypes with MiXCR, one entry per CDR3 protein. Among about 580,000 distinct CDR3 sequences, around 17% were seen once, and the ten largest hold 17%. The CDR3 consists of 14 residues. Trimming left V 6 bases short and J 2 bases short, with 12 bases between. CDR1 is WNHNN and CDR2 is SYGVQD in the germline V gene (reference sequence). Study observations and caveats: Across the CD4 and CD8 compartments, a small share of clonotypes was present in both. In FACS-sorted repertoires, abundant clonotypes from the bulk population could appear as contaminants.

The material was PBMCs, obtained 5 days after the first yellow fever vaccination. The TCR was taken from a young man who received the YFV17D yellow fever vaccine. The genes are TRBV10-1 and TRBJ2-3; either TRBD1 or TRBD2 may fit D (5 bases each). CDR3 coding DNA: TGCGCCAGCAGGAGGGACCCCTCCACAGATACGCAGTATTTT. Translation gives CASRRDPSTDTQYF.